This is a list of T cell receptor beta chains from one sample in a study of shared clonotypes between healthy human individuals. Assay: immunoSEQ multiplex PCR; the TCRdb copy retains only in-frame clones and omits some. The sample records 600,000 or so clones, about 95% being singletons. Sequenced material: naive CD8+ T cells sorted from blood. The origin of the receptors is a woman in her thirties in good health. Each CDR3 is given with its conserved first and last residue. Each record gives: clone size, V gene, D gene, CDR3 length, J gene, CDR3 protein, CDR3 DNA. A D gene is named only where the DNA matches it firmly. Expanded clones get a size class; other rows say once, few or many, or leave the size out.

>NA|TRBV2|NA|14|TRBJ2-7
CASLGETSWGEQYF
TGTGCCAGCTTGGGGGAGACTTCATGGGGCGAGCAGTACTTC
>NA|TRBV29-1|NA|13|TRBJ2-7
CSVVLGLPYEQYF
TGCAGCGTTGTATTGGGCCTTCCCTACGAGCAGTACTTC
>NA|TRBV6-5|TRBD2|16|TRBJ2-3
CASSNSLAGFTDTQYF
TGTGCCAGCAGTAACTCGCTAGCGGGATTCACAGATACGCAGTATTTT
>many|TRBV7-8|TRBD1|17|TRBJ2-2
CASSLLGDRAVTGELFF
TGTGCCAGCAGCTTATTGGGGGACAGGGCGGTCACCGGGGAGCTGTTTTTT
>NA|TRBV13|NA|14|TRBJ2-7
CASSFRGNSYEQYF
TGTGCCAGCAGCTTTCGGGGAAACTCCTACGAGCAGTACTTC
>NA|TRBV6-6|TRBD1|16|TRBJ2-1
CASSPRQGTSYNEQFF
TGTGCCAGCAGCCCCCGACAGGGGACGTCCTACAATGAGCAGTTCTTC
>NA|TRBV27|NA|14|TRBJ2-1
CASSLSSSADEQFF
TGTGCCAGCAGTTTATCATCCTCGGCGGATGAGCAGTTCTTC
>NA|TRBV19|TRBD1|15|TRBJ1-5
CATSTGDRSNQPQHF
TGTGCCACCTCTACAGGGGACAGGAGCAATCAGCCCCAGCATTTT
>NA|TRBV28|NA|14|TRBJ2-1
CASSPREGTGLQFF
TGTGCCAGCAGTCCCAGGGAGGGGACAGGCTTACAGTTCTTC
>NA|TRBV4-2|NA|13|TRBJ1-1
CASSQEVDREAFF
TGTGCCAGCAGCCAAGAGGTGGACCGGGAAGCTTTCTTT
>NA|TRBV7-9|TRBD2|17|TRBJ2-3
CASSLTLSSGFTDTQYF
TGTGCCAGCAGCTTAACTTTATCTAGCGGTTTCACAGATACGCAGTATTTT
>NA|TRBV19|TRBD1|14|TRBJ1-1
CASTWDSINTEAFF
TGTGCCAGCACCTGGGACAGCATAAACACTGAAGCTTTCTTT
>once|TRBV11-2|TRBD2|17|TRBJ2-7
CASSYGLAGVRSYEQYF
TGTGCCAGCAGCTATGGACTAGCGGGGGTCCGATCCTACGAGCAGTACTTC
>NA|TRBV11-3|TRBD1|16|TRBJ1-3
CASSSGQGAPGNTIYF
TGTGCCAGCAGCTCAGGACAGGGGGCACCTGGAAACACCATATATTTT
>NA|TRBV28|NA|13|TRBJ2-2
CASRPVGGRELFF
TGTGCCAGCAGACCGGTCGGCGGACGGGAGCTGTTTTTT
>NA|TRBV7-9|TRBD2|13|TRBJ2-7
CASSDTSAYEQYF
TGTGCCAGCAGCGATACTAGCGCCTACGAGCAGTACTTC
>NA|TRBV5-4|NA|12|TRBJ2-3
CASSQWTDTQYF
TGTGCCAGCAGCCAATGGACAGATACGCAGTATTTT
>few|TRBV7-9|TRBD2|14|TRBJ2-1
CASSSGSGRGEQFF
TGTGCCAGCAGCTCGGGGAGCGGGAGGGGTGAGCAGTTCTTC
>once|TRBV11-2|TRBD2|16|TRBJ2-7
CASSLDSTSATYEQYF
TGTGCCAGCAGCTTAGACTCGACTAGCGCAACCTACGAGCAGTACTTC
>NA|TRBV7-8|NA|14|TRBJ2-7
CASSPGPRLHEQYF
TGTGCCAGCAGCCCCGGGCCAAGACTCCACGAGCAGTACTTC
>NA|TRBV2|NA|14|TRBJ2-7
CASSGGIPTYEQYF
TGTGCCAGCAGTGGGGGGATACCAACCTACGAGCAGTACTTC
>NA|TRBV5-6|NA|15|TRBJ2-7
CASSLGFGSSYEQYF
TGTGCCAGCAGCTTGGGGTTTGGGAGCTCCTACGAGCAGTACTTC
>NA|TRBV10-3|NA|14|TRBJ1-1
CAISTSLDESEAFF
TGTGCCATCAGCACCTCCCTTGACGAAAGCGAAGCTTTCTTT
>NA|TRBV19|TRBD2|18|TRBJ2-1
CASSIDLSWLAEYNEQFF
TGTGCCAGTAGTATAGATCTCTCTTGGCTAGCGGAGTACAATGAGCAGTTCTTC
>NA|TRBV5-6|NA|12|TRBJ1-1
CASSKGGTEAFF
TGTGCCAGCAGCAAAGGGGGAACTGAAGCTTTCTTT
>NA|TRBV19|TRBD2|18|TRBJ2-2
CASSINSAGVFRTGELFF
TGTGCCAGTAGTATAAACTCGGCGGGAGTGTTTCGCACCGGGGAGCTGTTTTTT
>NA|TRBV28|NA|12|TRBJ1-1
CASSLSRYGPFF
TGTGCCAGCAGTTTATCCCGATACGGACCTTTCTTT
>NA|TRBV29-1|NA|13|TRBJ2-3
CSVVEGTLDTQYF
TGCAGCGTTGTGGAGGGTACTTTAGATACGCAGTATTTT
>NA|TRBV19|NA|14|TRBJ1-2
CASSIAWDDYGYTF
TGTGCCAGTAGTATAGCATGGGACGACTATGGCTACACCTTC
>once|TRBV27|NA|15|TRBJ2-2
CASSRGRLDTGELFF
TGTGCCAGCAGTCGGGGAAGGTTGGACACCGGGGAGCTGTTTTTT
>NA|TRBV25-1|TRBD2|16|TRBJ2-3
CASSESSWGRADTQYF
TGTGCCAGCAGTGAATCTTCTTGGGGGAGGGCAGATACGCAGTATTTT
>NA|TRBV7-8|NA|16|TRBJ2-3
CASSPLGLTNTDTQYF
TGTGCCAGCAGCCCTCTCGGACTGACAAACACAGATACGCAGTATTTT
>NA|TRBV28|TRBD1|14|TRBJ2-2
CASRDRGDTGELFF
TGTGCCAGCCGAGACAGGGGGGACACCGGGGAGCTGTTTTTT
>NA|TRBV27|TRBD2|14|TRBJ2-7
CASSLVASGHEQYF
TGTGCCAGCAGTTTAGTTGCTAGCGGGCACGAGCAGTACTTC
>NA|TRBV19|NA|15|TRBJ2-5
CASSIITGPQETQYF
TGTGCCAGTAGTATCATCACAGGGCCCCAAGAGACCCAGTACTTC
>NA|TRBV5-4|NA|13|TRBJ2-7
CASTAFGGREQYF
TGTGCCAGTACAGCTTTCGGGGGTCGGGAGCAGTACTTC
>NA|TRBV28|TRBD1|12|TRBJ2-5
CASRAGGETQYF
TGTGCCAGCAGGGCAGGGGGAGAGACCCAGTACTTC
>once|TRBV30|NA|14|TRBJ1-1
CAWSVGVVNTEAFF
TGTGCCTGGAGTGTGGGGGTGGTGAACACTGAAGCTTTCTTT
>NA|TRBV11-2|NA|15|TRBJ2-7
CASSSHRTGNYEQYF
TGTGCCAGCAGCTCACACCGGACGGGGAACTACGAGCAGTACTTC
>once|TRBV7-9|NA|12|TRBJ2-7
CASSPGGAEQYF
TGTGCCAGCAGCCCCGGGGGCGCCGAGCAGTACTTC
>NA|TRBV5-1|NA|15|TRBJ2-3
CASSGGGFLTDTQYF
TGCGCCAGCAGCGGAGGGGGGTTTCTCACAGATACGCAGTATTTT
>NA|TRBV11-2|TRBD1|15|TRBJ1-3
CASTQNPGGGNTIYF
TGTGCCAGCACCCAGAACCCAGGGGGCGGAAACACCATATATTTT
>NA|TRBV10-1|TRBD2|16|TRBJ2-5
CASSDQPGLPGETQYF
TGCGCCAGCAGTGACCAACCGGGACTACCAGGGGAGACCCAGTACTTC
>NA|TRBV6-1|NA|14|TRBJ1-1
CASVGRGLNTEAFF
TGTGCCAGCGTTGGGAGAGGGTTGAACACTGAAGCTTTCTTT
>NA|TRBV18|NA|15|TRBJ2-1
CASSPSGSGGNEQFF
TGTGCCAGCTCACCTTCCGGGAGCGGAGGGAATGAGCAGTTCTTC
>NA|TRBV15|NA|14|TRBJ1-4
CAIKGLRGNEKLFF
TGTGCCATCAAGGGGTTGCGAGGTAATGAAAAACTGTTTTTT
>NA|TRBV28|NA|15|TRBJ2-4
CASSLGTGIGNIQYF
TGTGCCAGCAGTTTAGGAACAGGGATCGGGAACATTCAGTACTTC
>NA|TRBV6-1|NA|13|TRBJ2-7
CASSPTTAYEQYF
TGTGCCAGCAGTCCTACCACTGCCTACGAGCAGTACTTC
>NA|TRBV10-1|NA|12|TRBJ2-7
CASSGKGNEQYF
TGCGCCAGCAGTGGGAAGGGGAACGAGCAGTACTTC
>NA|TRBV9|NA|15|TRBJ1-1
CASSGHQKPNTEAFF
TGTGCCAGCAGCGGCCATCAGAAGCCAAACACTGAAGCTTTCTTT